Included here is one T cell receptor (beta chain) sequence, with context. Only one count was recorded for this clone. Its antigen remains unidentified. Base qualities are not at hand, and no much larger clone is one base apart. At the junction V is shortened by 6 bases and J by 4 bases; bases outside the gene matches: 6. The CDR3 numbers 16 residues from cysteine through phenylalanine. Left in the record is the CDR3 DNA by itself, 48 bases read in frame from the first base. The germline V gene (reference sequence) supplies CDR1 MNHEY and CDR2 SMNVEV. The data belong to a study of shared clonotypes between healthy human individuals (dated by TCRdb to the early 2020s). For the wider study: Two women and three men aged 18 to 49 years were included in the cohort. Per donor, leukapheresis produced somewhere between about 0.8 and 9.5 billion PBMCs. For each donor, three plates each were used for CD4 naive and CD4 memory, two plates were used for CD8 naive, and one plate was used for CD8 memory. Different laboratories and diverse techniques were used to prepare libraries and sequence TCR repertoires, to increase sequencing depth and limit assay-specific biases. To estimate repertoire size and how much clonotypes are shared between individuals, the study performed deep sequencing of blood TCR repertoires from 4 to 6 healthy adults. The paper as a whole reports these results and caveats: Higher generation probabilities were observed for clonotypes shared by all four sorted-subset donors than for non-shared clonotypes. The small number of donors limited the genetic and exposure-history diversity represented. Sampling was restricted to blood, and TCR repertoires in tissue are likely to differ from TCR repertoires in blood. Roughly 5% of naive CD4, 3.5% of naive CD8, 2.3% of memory CD4, and approximately 0.39% of memory CD8 clonotypes were shared across four donors. Larger estimated clonotype richness was generally found for naive subsets than for memory subsets. Even with the large sequencing depth, rarefaction of the sorted-subset datasets indicated that sequencing was incomplete. Based on pairwise subsampling, the degree of clonotype sharing among donors was expected to be affected by sequencing depth.

TCR CDR3 regions were amplified from genomic DNA by multiplex PCR using the deep immunoSEQ assay. Extracted genomic DNA from each cell subset was distributed evenly across all wells of several immunoSEQ 96-well plates, and each plate was treated as a replicate. For sorted subsets, approximately 0.2 ug of genomic DNA, equivalent to 25,000 to 30,000 T cell genomes, went into each replicate PCR. The purified libraries were quantified using a Qubit 3.0 fluorometer, sized with a Bioanalyzer 2100, and then quantified again using the KAPA Library Quantification kit. Every immunoSEQ 96-well plate was sequenced on a separate single-read 150-cycle Illumina NextSeq 550 flow cell. The authors' analysis ran thus. The immunoSEQ output contained only junctional sequences without quality scores, so filtering could not match that applied to full-length reads. Sequences were annotated with PyIR, a Python wrapper for IgBLAST v1.9, using IMGT germline references to assign V/J genes and CDR3. Reads with weak V/J assignments (E-value above 1e-6), missing CDR3, stop codons, out-of-frame junctions, or ambiguous translated residues were removed. V3J clonotypes were defined as sequences sharing an identical inferred V gene, J gene, and CDR3 amino acid sequence. The percentage overlap between two repertoires was calculated by dividing the number of shared unique clonotypes by the size of the smaller repertoire. RTK rarefaction, the Chao1 estimator, and Recon v2.1 estimates of unobserved clonotypes were used to assess repertoire richness. Generation probabilities were computed with OLGA for all TCRbeta clonotypes obtained by the gDNA method from a handful of donors. TCRdb provides this immuneACCESS table in a form limited to in-frame rearrangements. Some clones are lacking; in checked studies, under half of them reflect an unresolved V gene, and why the rest are absent is not known. V, J and clone size derive from that table, while D and trimming were established from the DNA sequence. The sample table holds approximately 1,500,000 clones, of which approximately 98% were seen once. About 0.42% of the sample is taken by the ten largest.

Healthy HIV-negative adults with no recently reported acute infections or vaccinations were included as donors. Every donor was a Caucasian adult residing in Nashville, Tennessee, USA. CD4+ T cells were enriched by magnetic negative selection, after which naive cells were positively selected on CD45RA and the negative fraction was taken as the memory subset. Blood was collected by leukapheresis, and PBMCs were isolated by Ficoll-Histopaque density gradient centrifugation and then cryopreserved in liquid nitrogen vapor phase. Analytical flow cytometry was used to check the purity and quantity of every magnetically sorted T cell population. Genomic DNA was isolated from each sorted fraction and quantified by UV absorbance on a Nanodrop 2000c.

This clonotype was sampled from a man between 25 and 39 years old in good health. In this chain, TRBV27 is recombined with TRBJ2-2; 12 bases in the junction line up with TRBD1. Material for sequencing was naive CD4+ T cells sorted from blood. The sample's cell subset or site label, in plain terms: CD45RA+ positively selected. The CDR3 region reads CASRGDRGLGTGELFF. DNA sequence: TGTGCCAGCAGGGGGGACAGGGGGCTCGGCACCGGGGAGCTGTTTTTT.